This is a list of T cell receptor beta chains from one sample in a study of blood T cell repertoires in COVID-19. The data were produced by immunoSEQ multiplex PCR, yet TCRdb's version contains in-frame clones alone and is incomplete. Of 50,000 to 70,000 clones in the sample, 91% were seen once. The sequenced sample was peripheral blood. Receptors were obtained from a man between 60 and 70 years old with acute or convalescent COVID-19. Each CDR3 is given with its conserved first and last residue. Each record gives: D gene, V gene, clone size, J gene, CDR3 protein, CDR3 DNA. D genes are given only for firm matches. For some rows the clone size is stated as once, few or many, or as a class when expanded; others skip it.

>.|TRBV30|.|TRBJ1-2
CAWSQVGYTF
TGTGCCTGGAGCCAGGTCGGCTACACCTTC
>.|TRBV3-1/TRBV3-2|.|TRBJ2-1
CASSQARASNEQFF
TGTGCCAGCAGCCAGGCCCGAGCGTCCAATGAGCAGTTCTTC
>TRBD1|TRBV11-3|.|TRBJ1-1
CASSAWDRQNTEAFF
TGTGCCAGCAGCGCTTGGGACAGGCAGAACACTGAAGCTTTCTTT
>.|TRBV3-1/TRBV3-2|.|TRBJ1-2
CASSSLGRGGYGYTF
TGTGCCAGCAGCTCGCTGGGACGAGGGGGCTATGGCTACACCTTC
>.|TRBV24-1|.|TRBJ2-7
CATHPPGVSEQYF
TGTGCCACCCACCCTCCGGGAGTATCCGAGCAGTACTTC
>.|TRBV6-2/TRBV6-3|.|TRBJ2-1
CASSYSGGASSYNEQFF
TGTGCCAGCAGTTACTCGGGCGGGGCGAGCTCCTACAATGAGCAGTTCTTC
>TRBD1|TRBV7-2|.|TRBJ1-1
CASSYDRGLTEAFF
TGTGCCAGCAGCTACGACAGGGGCTTAACTGAAGCTTTCTTT
>.|TRBV27|.|TRBJ1-1
CASSFQVGTEAFF
TGTGCCAGCAGTTTCCAGGTGGGCACTGAAGCTTTCTTT
>.|TRBV3-1/TRBV3-2|.|TRBJ1-1
CASSSTPETEAFF
TGTGCCAGCAGCTCTACCCCGGAGACTGAAGCTTTCTTT
>TRBD2|TRBV7-3|.|TRBJ2-5
CASSLTPRGLAGDQETQYF
TGTGCCAGCAGCTTAACTCCTAGAGGACTAGCGGGAGACCAAGAGACCCAGTACTTC
>.|TRBV29-1|.|TRBJ2-7
CSVAPGVGVDEQYF
TGCAGCGTTGCACCCGGGGTCGGGGTCGACGAGCAGTACTTC
>.|TRBV28|few|TRBJ1-3
CASSPLLGNTIYF
TGTGCCAGCAGTCCCCTTTTGGGAAACACCATATATTTT
>.|TRBV29-1|.|TRBJ1-1
CSVGKGGDTEAFF
TGCAGCGTCGGGAAGGGAGGGGACACTGAAGCTTTCTTT
>.|TRBV9|.|TRBJ1-1
CASSLKQGGNTEAFF
TGTGCCAGCAGCTTAAAGCAGGGAGGGAACACTGAAGCTTTCTTT
>.|TRBV19|.|TRBJ1-1
CASSIARNTEAFF
TGTGCCAGTAGTATAGCCAGGAACACTGAAGCTTTCTTT
>TRBD1|TRBV19|.|TRBJ1-2
CASSPRTGGDYGYTF
TGTGCCAGTAGTCCTAGGACAGGGGGGGACTATGGCTACACCTTC
>TRBD1|TRBV11-3|.|TRBJ2-1
CASDSTGGSSYNEQFF
TGTGCCAGCGACTCGACAGGGGGAAGCTCCTACAATGAGCAGTTCTTC
>TRBD1|TRBV7-3|.|TRBJ2-1
CASSLTPGTAFNEQFF
TGTGCCAGCAGCTTAACCCCCGGGACAGCCTTCAATGAGCAGTTCTTC
>TRBD2|TRBV6-5|.|TRBJ2-7
CASSSQSRGRAYEQYF
TGTGCCAGCAGTTCCCAGTCCCGCGGGAGAGCCTACGAGCAGTACTTC
>.|TRBV3-1/TRBV3-2|.|TRBJ1-3
CASSQVGNTIYF
TGTGCCAGCAGCCAAGTAGGAAACACCATATATTTT
>TRBD1|TRBV29-1|.|TRBJ1-1
CSFLPGQGASGNTEAFF
TGCAGCTTCCTCCCGGGACAGGGGGCGTCTGGGAACACTGAAGCTTTCTTT
>.|TRBV9|.|TRBJ1-2
CASSVGPDGDGYTF
TGTGCCAGCAGCGTAGGGCCAGACGGGGATGGCTACACCTTC
>.|TRBV4-2|.|TRBJ2-5
CASSQDRGFRRETQYF
TGTGCCAGCAGCCAAGATCGGGGATTCCGGAGGGAGACCCAGTACTTC
>TRBD1|TRBV28|once|TRBJ2-1
CASSSTGDVSNEQFF
TGTGCCAGCAGTTCAACAGGGGACGTTAGCAATGAGCAGTTCTTC
>.|TRBV6-1|.|TRBJ2-5
CASSEFGSRVETQYF
TGTGCCAGCAGTGAATTCGGCTCGAGGGTGGAGACCCAGTACTTC
>TRBD1|TRBV28|.|TRBJ1-5
CASRTSLQGAGNQPQHF
TGTGCCAGCAGGACCTCATTACAGGGGGCGGGCAATCAGCCCCAGCATTTT